The 26 T cell receptor beta chains below all came from one sample that was sequenced in a study of regulatory T cells in long-lasting Graves disease. Building the TCR beta libraries relied on iRepertoire HTBI primers, and CDR3 regions underwent Arm-PCR. TCRdb re-analysed the multiplex PCR reads in MiXCR, keeping a single row per CDR3 protein. This sample has a few hundred thousand distinct CDR3 sequences, with approximately 12% found just once. The time point: newly diagnosed GD, antithyroid drugs for less than 3 months. There was RNA extracted from PBMCs, and the TCR library was made from it. These data also formed part of another study, on T cells in Graves' hyperthyroidism and ophthalmopathy.

Here the sequenced sample was peripheral blood mononuclear cells (PBMCs), taken at new diagnosis, from a patient treated with antithyroid drugs. Receptor source: a woman younger than 30 with Graves disease.

The genes are TRBV11-3 and TRBJ2-1, with 10 bases matching TRBD2. V was clipped by 5 bases and J by 7 bases; unmatched bases: 14. Germline V gene sequence: CDR1 SGHNT, CDR2 YENEEA. This CDR3 spans 17 amino acids. The CDR3 coding sequence is TGTGCCAGCAGCCCCCACCCAAGCGGGGGGGGGGGGAATGAGCAGTTCTTC. Protein product: CASSPHPSGGGGNEQFF.

The DNA for the CDR3 is TGCAGTGCGACAAATCCGGGACCCTACAATGAGCAGTTCTTC. This gives the protein CSATNPGPYNEQFF. The chain couples TRBV20-1 to TRBJ2-1, with D tentatively TRBD1 or TRBD2 (5 bases each). CDR3 size: 14 residues. Germline V CDR1 and CDR2: DFQATT, SNEGSKA (reference sequence). V was pared by 6 bases and J by 2 bases, with 14 bases between.

Ten or more counts support this clonotype. The chain uses TRBV29-1 and TRBJ1-1; no firm D call. V lost 3 bases and J lost 1, with 6 bases in between. The CDR3 is made up of 12 amino acids. Germline CDR1 is SQVTM and CDR2 is ANQGSEA. The CDR3 DNA reads TGCAGCGTTGAGGGGTGGAACACTGAAGCTTTCTTT. Amino acid sequence: CSVEGWNTEAFF.

This clonotype was observed at least ten times. The gene calls are TRBV6-2 or TRBV6-3 and TRBJ2-6; tentative D call: TRBD2 (7 bases). The CDR3 extends over 18 amino acids. Trimming pared 8 bases from V and 0 bases from J, leaving 20 bases between. CDR1 and CDR2 from the germline V gene are MNHEY and SVGEGT. The CDR3 DNA is TGTGCCAGCCGCCTGAGGGGGGGGACTCACTCTGGGGCCAACGTCCTGACTTTC. Amino acids: CASRLRGGTHSGANVLTF.

To note about this clonotype: This clone may be a read error of a much larger clone one base away. CDR3 DNA: TGTGGCAGCAGCCCTGAAGGAACCGGGGAGCTGTTTTTT. It yields the protein CGSSPEGTGELFF. The chain links TRBV7-3 to TRBJ2-2; D not certain. The CDR3 is 13 residues long. Germline V gene lookup returns CDR1 SGHTA and CDR2 FQGTGA. Drawing the rest from reference TRBV7-3 and TRBJ2-2, the complete variable domain is GAGVSQTPSNKVTEKGKYVELRCDPISGHTALYWYRQSLGQGPEFLIYFQGTGAADDSGLPNDRFFAVRPEGSVSTLKIQRTERGDSAVYLCGSSPEGTGELFFGEGSRLTVL.

The table lists this clonotype with many counts. The gene calls are TRBV6-1 and TRBJ1-1, with 9 nucleotides matching TRBD1. CDR1 MNHNS and CDR2 SASEGT come from the germline V gene. The CDR3 sequence is 13 residues long. The J segment lost 8 bases and the V segment lost 2 bases, leaving 3 bases of the junction unmatched. The CDR3 DNA follows: TGTGCCAGCAGTGAAATAGGACAGGGGGAAGCTTTCTTT. Translating gives CASSEIGQGEAFF.

The CDR3 sequence: CATGQEMNTEAFF. The CDR3 DNA reads TGTGCCACCGGACAGGAAATGAACACTGAAGCTTTCTTT. The V gene is TRBV10-3, the J gene TRBJ1-1; 7 bases align to TRBD1. Germline trimming cut 10 bases from V and 0 bases from J; bases unmatched to any gene: 5. Per germline, CDR1 ENHRY and CDR2 SYGVKD. This CDR3 region has 13 residues.

This clonotype was counted ten times or more. The gene calls are TRBV12-5 and TRBJ2-1, with D perhaps being TRBD1 or TRBD2 (5 bases each). The CDR3 is 16 residues long. V lost 6 bases, J lost 7 bases, and 22 bases lay in between. In germline, CDR1 is LGHNT, CDR2 FRNRAP. The CDR3 DNA sequence: TGTGCTAGTGGCATCTGGGGCGGATGGGGAGCAAATGAGCAGTTCTTC. Translating it yields CASGIWGGWGANEQFF.

This clonotype was seen many times. The V call is TRBV11-1, the J call TRBJ2-1; TRBD2 is a possible D gene (7 bases). The CDR3 spans 13 residues. V was clipped by 8 bases and J by 8 bases, with 16 bases between them. Germline CDR1 reads SGHAT; CDR2 reads FQDESV (reference sequence). The CDR3 loop reads CASGRGFGYEQFF. CDR3 nucleotides: TGTGCCAGCGGGAGGGGGTTTGGGTATGAGCAGTTCTTC. Drawing the rest from reference TRBV11-1 and TRBJ2-1, the complete variable domain is EAEVAQSPRYKITEKSQAVAFWCDPISGHATLYWYRQILGQGPELLVQFQDESVVDDSQLPKDRFSAERLKGVDSTLKIQPAELGDSAMYLCASGRGFGYEQFFGPGTRLTVL.

This clonotype was counted between two and nine times. This chain connects TRBV20-1 to TRBJ2-2; D is perhaps TRBD2 (5 bases). This CDR3 region has 13 residues. Germline assignment: CDR1 DFQATT and CDR2 SNEGSKA (reference sequence). CDR3 amino acids: CSSPEANTGELFF. The CDR3, as DNA: TGCAGCTCCCCGGAGGCGAACACCGGGGAGCTGTTTTTT.

The V gene is TRBV27, the J gene TRBJ2-7; D possibly uses TRBD1 or TRBD2 (6 bases each). CDR3 length: 11 amino acids. Germline loops: CDR1 MNHEY, CDR2 SMNVEV (reference sequence). V shed 4 bases and J shed 9 bases, with 10 bases lying between them. The CDR3 DNA sequence: TGTGCCAGCAGTTCGAAGGGGGGGCAGTACGTC. Translated, it gives CASSSKGGQYV.

About this clonotype: A much larger clone is a single base away; this may be a read error. Lacking the conserved final phenylalanine or tryptophan, this CDR3 likely reflects a read error. The CDR3 DNA sequence: TGTGCCAGCAGCTTAGCCCCGGGACAGGTAATCACTGAGCAGTTCCTC. Translation gives CASSLAPGQVITEQFL. The chain couples TRBV7-2 to TRBJ2-1; 8 nucleotides match TRBD1. Germline loops: CDR1 SGHTA, CDR2 FQGNSA. Trimming at V came to 0 bases and at J to 9 bases, leaving 10 bases not matched to a gene. The CDR3 sequence is 16 residues long.

With respect to this clonotype: A much bigger clone sits one base away, suggesting this may be a read error. The rearrangement uses TRBV13 and TRBJ2-1, with D perhaps matching TRBD1 or TRBD2 (5 bases each). The CDR3 spans 16 residues. Germline V lookup: CDR1 PRHDT, CDR2 FYEKMQ (reference sequence). V was clipped by 5 bases and J by 0 bases, with 14 bases between them. CDR3 sequence: CASSTRGWSSYNEQFF. The CDR3 DNA is TGTGCCAGCAGCACACGGGGCTGGAGCTCCTACAATGAGCAGTTCTTC.

This clonotype has a handful of counts. V and J are TRBV27 and TRBJ1-1; D is undetermined. The CDR3 runs 13 residues. Germline V CDR1 and CDR2: MNHEY, SMNVEV (reference sequence). V lost 8 bases and J 0 bases, leaving 10 bases between the germline ends. In DNA, the CDR3 is TGTGCCAGCGGAATCAGTGTGAACACTGAAGCTTTCTTT. Its protein is CASGISVNTEAFF.

In this sample, this clonotype turned up many times. CDR3 DNA sequence: TGTGCCAGCAGTTCCCGGGACAGGGGTTGGGAGACCCAGTACTTC. It codes for CASSSRDRGWETQYF. V is TRBV28 and J is TRBJ2-5; TRBD1 matches 10 bases. Trimming cost V 4 bases and J 5 bases; bases outside gene matches: 7. The CDR3 covers 15 residues. Per the germline V gene, CDR1 is MDHEN and CDR2 is SYDVKM.

This clonotype was seen many times. The genes are TRBV29-1 and TRBJ2-7; 7 bases are shared with TRBD2. The CDR3 consists of 15 residues. V shed 3 bases and J 3 bases; nucleotides not matched to a gene: 11. Germline V gene data show CDR1 as SQVTM and CDR2 as ANQGSEA. This chain's CDR3 is CSVDSGEGFLYEQYF. The CDR3 DNA sequence: TGCAGCGTTGACTCTGGGGAGGGTTTCCTCTACGAGCAGTACTTC.

Many counts were recorded for this clonotype. V is TRBV12-3 or TRBV12-4 and J is TRBJ2-3; D is perhaps TRBD1 or TRBD2 (5 bases each). V gave up 6 bases and J gave up 4 bases, with 17 bases separating them. The CDR3 runs to 15 residues. CDR3: CASSRPGGRADTQYF. Written as DNA, the CDR3 is TGTGCCAGCAGCCGCCCTGGGGGTAGGGCAGATACGCAGTATTTT.

This clonotype was detected many times. The chain recombines TRBV3-1 with TRBJ2-2; the D gene is possibly TRBD1 (6 bases). V lost 7 bases and J 6 bases, leaving 15 bases between the germline ends. CDR1 LGHDT and CDR2 YNNKEL come from the germline V gene (reference sequence). CDR3 length: 14 amino acids. CDR3 amino acids: CASNLLQGSGELFF. CDR3 bases: TGTGCCAGCAACCTGCTACAGGGCTCCGGGGAGCTGTTTTTT. Drawing the rest from reference TRBV3-1 and TRBJ2-2, the complete variable domain is DTAVSQTPKYLVTQMGNDKSIKCEQNLGHDTMYWYKQDSKKFLKIMFSYNNKELIINETVPNRFSPKSPDKAHLNLHINSLELGDSAVYFCASNLLQGSGELFFGEGSRLTVL.

This clonotype was picked up many times. V gene TRBV6-1 combines with J gene TRBJ1-2; D gene ambiguous. CDR3 length: 14 residues. V dropped 6 bases and J dropped 5 bases, with 16 bases sitting between them. CDR1 is MNHNS, CDR2 SASEGT, per germline. For the CDR3, the DNA is TGTGCCAGCAGGGAACAGCGGAGGGTTTATGGCTACACCTTC. Translation gives CASREQRRVYGYTF.

The chain employs TRBV27 and TRBJ1-5; TRBD1 might be the D (6 bases). CDR1 is MNHEY and CDR2 is SMNVEV in the germline V gene (reference sequence). Deletions cut 6 bases from V and 4 bases from J, with 13 bases between. The CDR3 totals 14 residues. The chain's CDR3 is CASRAGALNQPQHF. In DNA form, the CDR3 reads TGTGCCAGCAGGGCAGGGGCCCTGAATCAGCCCCAGCATTTT.

Ten or more counts support this clonotype. J is TRBJ1-6 and V is TRBV2, with 8 nucleotides matching TRBD1. Per the germline V gene, CDR1 is SNHLY and CDR2 is FYNNEI. This CDR3 is 16 amino acids long. The trim removed 6 bases at V and 7 bases at J, leaving 11 bases unmatched. The CDR3 here is CASSHNPGQANSPLHF. Written as DNA, the CDR3 is TGTGCCAGCAGCCACAACCCGGGACAGGCGAATTCACCCCTCCACTTT.

The chain has TRBV20-1 and TRBJ1-1; TRBD1 is a possible D gene (6 bases). V was clipped by 5 bases and J by 0 bases, with 10 bases between them. The V gene's germline CDR1 is DFQATT and CDR2 SNEGSKA (reference sequence). The CDR3 runs to 13 residues. CDR3 coding DNA: TGCAGTGCTGGACAGCGAATGAACACTGAAGCTTTCTTT. It is translated as CSAGQRMNTEAFF.

This clonotype came up many times. This chain connects TRBV20-1 to TRBJ1-1; no reliable D call. This CDR3 spans 12 amino acids. The germline V and J ends were trimmed by 3 bases and 4 bases, with 9 bases remaining between them. Germline assignment: CDR1 DFQATT and CDR2 SNEGSKA (reference sequence). The CDR3 spells CSASNDVTEAFF. Written as DNA, the CDR3 is TGCAGTGCTAGCAACGATGTCACTGAAGCTTTCTTT.

Concerning this clonotype itself: This may come from a read error, since a much larger clone is one base off. The chain uses TRBV14 and TRBJ2-5; a weak D match, TRBD2 (6 bases). The length of the CDR3 is 13 residues. With 0 bases removed from V and 9 bases from J, the gap between germline ends came to 11 bases. CDR1 is SGHDN and CDR2 is FVKESK in the germline V gene. The CDR3 DNA is TGTGCCAGCAGCCAAGATGTCAGGGAGGCCCAGTACTTC. Protein sequence: CASSQDVREAQYF.

At least ten counts were recorded for this clonotype. The CDR3: CASSSAAGTPSYNEQFF. CDR3 coding DNA: TGTGCCAGCAGCTCAGCAGCAGGGACTCCTTCCTACAATGAGCAGTTCTTC. This chain joins TRBV7-3 and TRBJ2-1, with D perhaps matching TRBD2 (6 bases). Trimming cost V 4 bases and J 1 base, with 17 bases left between them. This CDR3 comprises 17 residues. Germline V gene data show CDR1 as SGHTA and CDR2 as FQGTGA. Together with reference TRBV7-3 and TRBJ2-1, the CDR3 gives the full variable domain: GAGVSQTPSNKVTEKGKYVELRCDPISGHTALYWYRQSLGQGPEFLIYFQGTGAADDSGLPNDRFFAVRPEGSVSTLKIQRTERGDSAVYLCASSSAAGTPSYNEQFFGPGTRLTVL.

This clonotype has at least ten counts. The V and J genes are TRBV9 and TRBJ2-2; TRBD2 matches at 10 bases. CDR3 size: 16 residues. Germline V lookup: CDR1 SGDLS, CDR2 YYNGEE. V was pared by 3 bases and J by 6 bases, with 8 bases of the junction left unmatched. CDR3 bases: TGTGCCAGCAGCGCCCAACTAGCGGGGAGACCCGGGGAGCTGTTTTTT. It encodes CASSAQLAGRPGELFF.